The TCR beta chain under discussion was sequenced for a study of blood T cell repertoires in COVID-19. Germline lookup yields CDR1 SGHNT and CDR2 YYREEE (reference sequence). The CDR3 is 14 amino acids. V was trimmed by 0 bases and J by 1 base, leaving 7 bases between them. Profiling relied on immunoSEQ multiplex PCR, and the TCRdb table lists in-frame clones only, not all of them. The sample carries a few hundred thousand clones, roughly four fifths recorded once. The material sequenced was PBMCs or T cells enriched from blood (not recorded which). The sequence was collected from a woman in her forties or fifties who had recovered from COVID-19. The rearrangement links TRBV5-4 to TRBJ1-1; D is unclear. The DNA of the CDR3 is TGTGCCAGCAGCTTGGAAAACAGGAACACTGAAGCTTTCTTT. Residues: CASSLENRNTEAFF.